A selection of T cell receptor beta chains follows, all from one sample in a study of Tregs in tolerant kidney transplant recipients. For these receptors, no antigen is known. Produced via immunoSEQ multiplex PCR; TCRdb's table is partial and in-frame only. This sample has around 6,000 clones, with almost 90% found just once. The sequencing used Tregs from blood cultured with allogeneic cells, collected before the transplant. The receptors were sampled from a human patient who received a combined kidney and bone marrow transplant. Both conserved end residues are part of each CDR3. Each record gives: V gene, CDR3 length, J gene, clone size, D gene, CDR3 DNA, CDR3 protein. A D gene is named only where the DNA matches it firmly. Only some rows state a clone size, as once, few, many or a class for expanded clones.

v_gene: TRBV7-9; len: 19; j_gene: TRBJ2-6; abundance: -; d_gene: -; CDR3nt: TGTGCCAGCAGCAGATATGCATACCATGACAAAAGTCGGGCCAACGTCCTGACTTTC; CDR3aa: CASSRYAYHDKSRANVLTF
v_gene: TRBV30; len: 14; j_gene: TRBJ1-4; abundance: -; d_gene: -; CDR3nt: TGTGCCTGGAGCAGGGACATTAGGGGCAGGAAACTGTTTTTT; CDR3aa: CAWSRDIRGRKLFF
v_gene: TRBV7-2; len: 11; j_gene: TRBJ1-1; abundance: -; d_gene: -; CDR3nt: TGTGCCAGCAGCAACCGGGACAAAGCTTTCTTT; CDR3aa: CASSNRDKAFF
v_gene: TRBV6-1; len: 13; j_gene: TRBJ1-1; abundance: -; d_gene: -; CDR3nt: TGTGCCAGCAGTGGCGAGGCGGGCCTCGAGGCTTTCTTT; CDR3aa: CASSGEAGLEAFF
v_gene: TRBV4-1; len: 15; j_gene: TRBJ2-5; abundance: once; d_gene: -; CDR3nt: TGCGCCAGCAGCCAATTCGTAGTGGGCGTAGGGACCCAGTACTTC; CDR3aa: CASSQFVVGVGTQYF
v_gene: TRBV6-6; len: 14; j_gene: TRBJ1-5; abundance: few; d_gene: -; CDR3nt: TGTGCCAGCAGTAACGCCCAGGGGAATCAGCCCCAGCATTTT; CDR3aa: CASSNAQGNQPQHF
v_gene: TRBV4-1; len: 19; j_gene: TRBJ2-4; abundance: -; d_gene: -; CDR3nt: TGCGCCAGCAGCCAAGATCCCGCCGACAGCATGCTAGCCAAAAACATTCAGTACTTC; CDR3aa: CASSQDPADSMLAKNIQYF
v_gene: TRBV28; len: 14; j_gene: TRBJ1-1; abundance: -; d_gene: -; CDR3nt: TGTGCCAGCAGTTTGCTTGGGGGGCAAACTGAAGCTTTCTTT; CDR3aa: CASSLLGGQTEAFF
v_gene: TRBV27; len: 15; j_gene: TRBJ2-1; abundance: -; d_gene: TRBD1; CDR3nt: TGTGCCAGCAGGACCGGGACAGGGATCTACAATGAGCAGTTCTTC; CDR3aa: CASRTGTGIYNEQFF
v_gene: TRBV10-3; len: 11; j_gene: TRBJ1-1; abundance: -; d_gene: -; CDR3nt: TGTGCCATCGGCGGGAACACTGAAGCTTTCTTT; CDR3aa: CAIGGNTEAFF
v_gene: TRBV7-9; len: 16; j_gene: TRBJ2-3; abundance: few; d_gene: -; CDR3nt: TGTGCCAGCAGCGCAGGGGGCGGGGGCTTCTCAGATACGCAGTATTTT; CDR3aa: CASSAGGGGFSDTQYF
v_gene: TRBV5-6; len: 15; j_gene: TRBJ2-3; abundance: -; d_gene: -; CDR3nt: TGTGCCAGCACCGCCTCGCTTGGGGTCTACGATACGCAGTATTTT; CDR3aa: CASTASLGVYDTQYF
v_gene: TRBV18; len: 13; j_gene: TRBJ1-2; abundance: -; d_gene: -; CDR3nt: TGTGCCAGCTCACAAGGACCGAGGGGTGGCTACACCTTC; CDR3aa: CASSQGPRGGYTF
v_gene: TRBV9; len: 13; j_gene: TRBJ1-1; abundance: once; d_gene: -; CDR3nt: TGTGCCAGCAGCGTCGAAGGGCGGACTGAAGCTTTCTTT; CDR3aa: CASSVEGRTEAFF
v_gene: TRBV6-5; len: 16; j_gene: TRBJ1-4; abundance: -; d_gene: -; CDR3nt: TGTGCCAGCAGTTACGCCCAGTGGGCGGCTAATGAAAAACTGTTTTTT; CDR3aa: CASSYAQWAANEKLFF
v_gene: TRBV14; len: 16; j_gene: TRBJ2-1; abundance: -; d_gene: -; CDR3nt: TGTGCCAGCAGCCCCTACCGGGGGAGACAGACCGATGAGCAGTTCTTC; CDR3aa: CASSPYRGRQTDEQFF
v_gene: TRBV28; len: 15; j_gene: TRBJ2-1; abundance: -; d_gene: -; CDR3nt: TGTGCCAGCAGTTTATTGGGACGCCACGGCGATGAGCAGTTCTTC; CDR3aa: CASSLLGRHGDEQFF
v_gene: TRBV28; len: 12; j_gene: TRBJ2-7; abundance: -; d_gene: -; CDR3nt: TGTGCCAGCAGTTTCCTTTGGGGCGAGCAGTACTTC; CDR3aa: CASSFLWGEQYF
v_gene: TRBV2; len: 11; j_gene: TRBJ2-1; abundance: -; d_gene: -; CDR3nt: TGTGCCAGCAGTGAAACGCCAGGGCCGTTCTTC; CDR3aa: CASSETPGPFF
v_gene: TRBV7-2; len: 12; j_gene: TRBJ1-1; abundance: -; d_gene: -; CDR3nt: TGTGCCAGCAGCTTGGGATACACTGAAGCTTTCTTT; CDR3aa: CASSLGYTEAFF
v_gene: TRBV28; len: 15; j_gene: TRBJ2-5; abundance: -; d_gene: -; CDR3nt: TGTGCCAGCCGTGATACTACAGGAGCCCAAGAGACCCAGTACTTC; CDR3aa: CASRDTTGAQETQYF
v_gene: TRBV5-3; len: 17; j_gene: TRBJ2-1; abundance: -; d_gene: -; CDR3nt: TGTGCCAGAAGCTCCGACGTACCCGACAGGATCTACAATGAGCAGTTCTTC; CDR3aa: CARSSDVPDRIYNEQFF